This T cell receptor beta chain was sequenced for a study of blood T cell repertoires in COVID-19. At the level of the study: Sites in the United States, Italy and Spain provided acute and convalescent COVID-19 samples.

Per the original data handling: From reference gene primer amplification, estimates of nucleated cell counts were derived. Method: immunoSEQ multiplex PCR; TCRdb's copy keeps in-frame clones and lacks some. V and J calls and clone size come straight from that table; D and trimming were deduced from the DNA. The data contain about 480,000 clones, 85% to 90% of them singletons. This CDR3 contains 14 residues. V lost 4 bases to trimming and J lost 5 bases, with 14 bases between them. Germline V gives CDR1 SGHRS, CDR2 YFSETQ. The chain employs TRBV5-1 and TRBJ2-3, with D perhaps TRBD1 (6 bases). The sequencing sample was made of peripheral blood. This clonotype was sampled from a woman aged 30 to 39 with acute or convalescent COVID-19. The CDR3 protein is CASSRDQGKDTQYF. CDR3 in DNA: TGCGCCAGCAGCCGCGACCAGGGGAAAGATACGCAGTATTTT.